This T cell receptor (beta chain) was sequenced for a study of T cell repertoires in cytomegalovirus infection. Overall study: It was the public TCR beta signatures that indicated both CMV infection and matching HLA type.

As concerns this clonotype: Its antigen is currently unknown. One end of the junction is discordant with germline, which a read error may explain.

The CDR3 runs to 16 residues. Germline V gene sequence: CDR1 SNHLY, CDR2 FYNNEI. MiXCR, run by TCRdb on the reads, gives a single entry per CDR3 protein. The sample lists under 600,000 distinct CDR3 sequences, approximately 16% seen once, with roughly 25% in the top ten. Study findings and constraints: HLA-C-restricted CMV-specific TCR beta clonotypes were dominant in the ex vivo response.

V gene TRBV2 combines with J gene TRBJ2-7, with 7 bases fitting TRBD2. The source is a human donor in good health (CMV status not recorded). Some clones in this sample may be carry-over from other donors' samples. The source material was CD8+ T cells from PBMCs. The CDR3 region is CASHVTSAPYLYEKYF. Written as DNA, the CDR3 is TGTGCAAGCCACGTAACTAGCGCTCCATACCTGTACGAGAAGTACTTC.